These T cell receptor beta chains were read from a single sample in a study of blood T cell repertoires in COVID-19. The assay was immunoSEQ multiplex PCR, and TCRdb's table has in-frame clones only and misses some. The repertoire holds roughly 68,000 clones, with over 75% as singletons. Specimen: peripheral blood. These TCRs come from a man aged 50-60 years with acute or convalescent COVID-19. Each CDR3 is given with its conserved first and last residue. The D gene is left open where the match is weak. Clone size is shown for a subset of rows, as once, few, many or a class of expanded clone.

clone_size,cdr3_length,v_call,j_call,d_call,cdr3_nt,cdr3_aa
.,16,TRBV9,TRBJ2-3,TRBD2,TGTGCCAGCAGCTCTAGTGGCGGGAGGGGCACAGATACGCAGTATTTT,CASSSSGGRGTDTQYF
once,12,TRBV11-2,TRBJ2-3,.,TGTGCCAGCAGCAGACAGACAGATACGCAGTATTTT,CASSRQTDTQYF
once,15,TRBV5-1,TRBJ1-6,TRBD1,TGCGCCAGCAGCCCACGTACAGGGGGCAGTTCACCCCTCCACTTT,CASSPRTGGSSPLHF
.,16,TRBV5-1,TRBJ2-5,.,TGCGCCAGCAGCCACCTACTAGCCGAGTACCAAGAGACCCAGTACTTC,CASSHLLAEYQETQYF
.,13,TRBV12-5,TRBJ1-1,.,TGTGCTAGTGGCCTAGACAGATACACTGAAGCTTTCTTT,CASGLDRYTEAFF
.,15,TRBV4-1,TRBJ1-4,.,TGCGCCAGCAGCCAAGATGAGGATCCTCATGAAAAACTGTTTTTT,CASSQDEDPHEKLFF
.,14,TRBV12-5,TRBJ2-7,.,TGTGCTAGTGGTCCGAGACAGACCTCCTACGAGCAGTACTTC,CASGPRQTSYEQYF
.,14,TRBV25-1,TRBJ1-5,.,TGTGCCAGCAGTTCGGCAGGGCCCAATCAGCCCCAGCATTTT,CASSSAGPNQPQHF
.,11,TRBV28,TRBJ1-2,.,TGTGCCAGCGGTGCCCGAGTGAGCTACACCTTC,CASGARVSYTF
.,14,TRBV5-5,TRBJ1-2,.,TGTGCCAGCAGCTTGGAAGGCAGGAACTATGGCTACACCTTC,CASSLEGRNYGYTF
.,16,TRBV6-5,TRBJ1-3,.,TGTGCCAGCAGTTATTCCACAGATCGCTCTGGAAACACCATATATTTT,CASSYSTDRSGNTIYF
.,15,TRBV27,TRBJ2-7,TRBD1,TGTGCCAGCAGTTATAAGGGACAGGAACCTTACGAGCAGTACTTC,CASSYKGQEPYEQYF
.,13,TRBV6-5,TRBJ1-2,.,TGTGCCAGCAGTCTCGACAGGTGGGGTGGCTACACCTTC,CASSLDRWGGYTF
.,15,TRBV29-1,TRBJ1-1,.,TGCAGCGTTGACTTAAACAGGCTCGGAGACACTGAAGCTTTCTTT,CSVDLNRLGDTEAFF
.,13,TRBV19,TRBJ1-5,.,TGTGCCAGTAGTATACGCTGGGAGAAGCCCCAGCATTTT,CASSIRWEKPQHF
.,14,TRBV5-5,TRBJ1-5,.,TGTGCCAGCAGCCTATCCGGGCGGGGTCAGCCCCAGCATTTT,CASSLSGRGQPQHF
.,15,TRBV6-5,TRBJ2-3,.,TGTGCCAGCAGTTCGACAGGTACAAGCACAGATACGCAGTATTTT,CASSSTGTSTDTQYF
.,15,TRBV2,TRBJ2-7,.,TGTGCCAGCAGTCCTGGACAGTCCGGAACCTACGAGCAGTACTTC,CASSPGQSGTYEQYF
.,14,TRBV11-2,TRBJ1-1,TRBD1,TGTGCCAGCAGCTCCAGGGGGCGAGACACTGAAGCTTTCTTT,CASSSRGRDTEAFF
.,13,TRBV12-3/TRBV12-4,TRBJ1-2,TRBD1,TGTGCCAGCAGTACCGGGACAGGGAATGGCTACACCTTC,CASSTGTGNGYTF
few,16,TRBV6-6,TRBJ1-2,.,TGTGCCAGCACTCCAACCCCAGGAGGAATCGACTATGGCTACACCTTC,CASTPTPGGIDYGYTF
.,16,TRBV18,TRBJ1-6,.,TGTGCCAGCTCAGACAGGATTAGCTCCTATAATTCACCCCTCCACTTT,CASSDRISSYNSPLHF
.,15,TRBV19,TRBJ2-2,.,TGTGCCAGTAGTAGCCCGGGACTTAAGACCGGGGAGCTGTTTTTT,CASSSPGLKTGELFF
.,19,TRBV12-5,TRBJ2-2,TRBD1,TGTGCTAGTGGTTTGGTACGTCTTAGGGGACAGGAGGTCACCGGGGAGCTGTTTTTT,CASGLVRLRGQEVTGELFF
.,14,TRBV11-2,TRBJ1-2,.,TGTGCCAGCAGCTCGCCCCGAGCCCGCTATGGCTACACCTTC,CASSSPRARYGYTF
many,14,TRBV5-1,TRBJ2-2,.,TGCGCCAGCAGCGGCAGTCTGAACACCGGGGAGCTGTTTTTT,CASSGSLNTGELFF
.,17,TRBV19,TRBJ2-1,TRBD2,TGTGCCAGTAGTCCCCTTGGCGGTAGCGGGGGGGCTGGTGAGCAGTTCTTC,CASSPLGGSGGAGEQFF
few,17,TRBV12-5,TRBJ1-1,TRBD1,TGTGCTAGTGGTTTGGTTACACTCGGGACAGGGAACTCTGAAGCTTTCTTT,CASGLVTLGTGNSEAFF
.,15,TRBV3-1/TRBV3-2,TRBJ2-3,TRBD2,TGTGCCAGCAGCAGAGCGGGGGGGAGGGGAGATACGCAGTATTTT,CASSRAGGRGDTQYF
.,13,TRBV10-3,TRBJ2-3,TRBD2,TGTGCCATCGGGACTAGCGGAGCAGATACGCAGTATTTT,CAIGTSGADTQYF
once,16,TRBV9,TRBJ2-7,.,TGTGCCAGCAGCGCCTACAGGGAAGAGCCCTCCTACGAGCAGTACTTC,CASSAYREEPSYEQYF
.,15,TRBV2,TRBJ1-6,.,TGTGCCAGCAGGGAAGAAGGGGGTGGTTCGTCACCCCTCCACTTT,CASREEGGGSSPLHF
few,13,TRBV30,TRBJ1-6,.,TGTGCCTGGGCAACCGGGGTCAATTCACCCCTCCACTTT,CAWATGVNSPLHF
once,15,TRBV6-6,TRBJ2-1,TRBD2,TGTGCCAGCAGTTCTGGGGCGGGGGGGCCCAATGAGCAGTTCTTC,CASSSGAGGPNEQFF
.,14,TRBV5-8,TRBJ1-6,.,TGTGCCAGCAGCCGCGAGGACTATAATTCACCCCTCCACTTT,CASSREDYNSPLHF
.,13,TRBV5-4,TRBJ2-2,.,TGTGCCAGCAGCTTTTCGGACACCGGGGAGCTGTTTTTT,CASSFSDTGELFF
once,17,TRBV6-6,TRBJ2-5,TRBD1,TGTGCCAGCAGTCAGCGCCCTTCCGGGACAGGGCGCGAGACCCAGTACTTC,CASSQRPSGTGRETQYF
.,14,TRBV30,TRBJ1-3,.,TGTGCCTGGAGCTCACGGGACAAGAGAAACACCATATATTTT,CAWSSRDKRNTIYF
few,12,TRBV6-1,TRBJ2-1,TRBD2,TGTGCCAGCAGTGGAGCGGGGGGGCTTCGGTTCTTC,CASSGAGGLRFF
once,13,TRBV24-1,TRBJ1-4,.,TGTGCCACCAGTGACCCCGACAGGGAAAAACTGTTTTTT,CATSDPDREKLFF
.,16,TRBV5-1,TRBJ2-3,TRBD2,TGCGCCAGCAGTTCCGGGAGGGCAGGGAGCACAGATACGCAGTATTTT,CASSSGRAGSTDTQYF
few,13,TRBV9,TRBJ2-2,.,TGTGCCAGCAGCGTAGCGGTCACCGGGGAGCTGTTTTTT,CASSVAVTGELFF
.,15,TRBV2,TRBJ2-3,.,TGTGCCAGCGGTGTAGCGCCAACTAGCACAGATACGCAGTATTTT,CASGVAPTSTDTQYF
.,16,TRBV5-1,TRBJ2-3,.,TGCGCCAGCAGCCCACAGGGCCACGGGGGCACAGATACGCAGTATTTT,CASSPQGHGGTDTQYF
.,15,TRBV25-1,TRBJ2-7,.,TGTGCCAGCAGTGAATCCAGGGAGGCCACCTACGAGCAGTACTTC,CASSESREATYEQYF
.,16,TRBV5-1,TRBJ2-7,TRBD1,TGCGCCAGCAGCGACCGGGACAGGGGGAGCTCCTACGAGCAGTACTTC,CASSDRDRGSSYEQYF
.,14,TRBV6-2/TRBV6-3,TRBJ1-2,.,TGTGCCAGCAGTTACAGGGACTTTTTCTATGGCTACACCTTC,CASSYRDFFYGYTF
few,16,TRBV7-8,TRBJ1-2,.,TGTGCCAGCAGCTTAGAAAGCGGACTTTTTAACTATGGCTACACCTTC,CASSLESGLFNYGYTF
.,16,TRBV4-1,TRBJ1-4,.,TGCGCCAGCAGCCAAGTGTTCCCGGTGGCAGGTGAAAAACTGTTTTTT,CASSQVFPVAGEKLFF
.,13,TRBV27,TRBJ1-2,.,TGTGCCAGCAGTTTCGCTATAAACTATGGCTACACCTTC,CASSFAINYGYTF
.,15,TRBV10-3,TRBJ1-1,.,TGTGCCATCAGTGAGCCGGGACATTTGAACACTGAAGCTTTCTTT,CAISEPGHLNTEAFF
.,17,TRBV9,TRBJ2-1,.,TGTGCCAGCAGCGCCAATCCAGGGCTAGCGAATTTCGATGAGCAGTTCTTC,CASSANPGLANFDEQFF
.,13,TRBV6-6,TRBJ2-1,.,TGTGCCAGCCGGTTACAGGTAGCCAATGAGCAGTTCTTC,CASRLQVANEQFF
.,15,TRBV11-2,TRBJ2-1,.,TGTGCCAGCAGCTTAGAGAGGACAGAAGACAATGAGCAGTTCTTC,CASSLERTEDNEQFF
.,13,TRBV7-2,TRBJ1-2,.,TGTGCCAGCAGCTCCGGACAGCTTATTGGCTACACCTTC,CASSSGQLIGYTF
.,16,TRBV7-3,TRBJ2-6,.,TGTGCCAGCAGCCCAACGGGGGTCCCTGGGGCCAACGTCCTGACTTTC,CASSPTGVPGANVLTF
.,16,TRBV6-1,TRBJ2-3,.,TGTGCCAGCAGTGAAGTTCACGGGGATAGTGGAGATACGCAGTATTTT,CASSEVHGDSGDTQYF